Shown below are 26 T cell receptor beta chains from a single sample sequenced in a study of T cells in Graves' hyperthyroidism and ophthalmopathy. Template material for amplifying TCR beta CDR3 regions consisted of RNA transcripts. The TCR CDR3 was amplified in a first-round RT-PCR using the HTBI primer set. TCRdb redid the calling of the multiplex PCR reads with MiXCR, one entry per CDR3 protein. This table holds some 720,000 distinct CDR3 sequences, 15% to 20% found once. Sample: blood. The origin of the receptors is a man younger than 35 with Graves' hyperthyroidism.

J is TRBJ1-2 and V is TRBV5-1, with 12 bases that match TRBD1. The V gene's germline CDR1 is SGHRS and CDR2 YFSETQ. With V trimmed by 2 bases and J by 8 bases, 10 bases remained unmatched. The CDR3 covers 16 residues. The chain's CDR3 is CASSLGPGQGAVGYTF. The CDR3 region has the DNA TGCGCCAGCAGCTTAGGACCGGGACAGGGGGCTGTCGGCTACACCTTC.

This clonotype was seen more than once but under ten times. The CDR3 here is CASSTGTGLYEQYF. CDR3 bases: TGTGCCAGCAGCACCGGGACAGGGTTATACGAGCAGTACTTC. The chain joins TRBV27 to TRBJ2-7, with 9 bases identical to TRBD1. V was pared by 6 bases and J by 4 bases, with 7 bases of the junction left unmatched. The CDR3 length is 14 residues. Germline V gives CDR1 MNHEY, CDR2 SMNVEV (reference sequence).

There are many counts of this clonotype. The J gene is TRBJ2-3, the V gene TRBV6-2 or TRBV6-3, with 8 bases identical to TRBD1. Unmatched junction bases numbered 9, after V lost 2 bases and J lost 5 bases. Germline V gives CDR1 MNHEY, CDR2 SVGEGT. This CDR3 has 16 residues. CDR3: CASSYAADREVDTQYF. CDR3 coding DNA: TGTGCCAGCAGTTACGCCGCGGACAGGGAGGTAGATACGCAGTATTTT.

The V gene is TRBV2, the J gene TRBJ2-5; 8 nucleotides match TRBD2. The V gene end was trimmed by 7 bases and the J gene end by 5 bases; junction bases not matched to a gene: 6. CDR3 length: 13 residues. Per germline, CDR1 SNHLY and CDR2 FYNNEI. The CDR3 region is CASTASGWETQYF. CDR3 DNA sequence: TGTGCCAGCACTGCTAGCGGGTGGGAGACCCAGTACTTC.

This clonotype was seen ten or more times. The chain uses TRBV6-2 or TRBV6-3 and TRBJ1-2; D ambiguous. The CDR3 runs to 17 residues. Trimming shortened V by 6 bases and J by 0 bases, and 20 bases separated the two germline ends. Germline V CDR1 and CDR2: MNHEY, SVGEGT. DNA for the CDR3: TGTGCCAGCAGAGTCACCGATGGCGAGTTAGCTAACTATGGCTACACCTTC. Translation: CASRVTDGELANYGYTF.

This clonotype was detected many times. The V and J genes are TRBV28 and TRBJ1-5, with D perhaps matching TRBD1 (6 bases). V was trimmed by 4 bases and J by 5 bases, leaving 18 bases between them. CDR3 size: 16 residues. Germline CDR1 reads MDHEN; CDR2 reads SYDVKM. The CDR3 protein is CASSSSTSGAHQPQHF. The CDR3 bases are TGTGCCAGCAGTTCCTCAACCTCAGGGGCCCATCAGCCCCAGCATTTT.

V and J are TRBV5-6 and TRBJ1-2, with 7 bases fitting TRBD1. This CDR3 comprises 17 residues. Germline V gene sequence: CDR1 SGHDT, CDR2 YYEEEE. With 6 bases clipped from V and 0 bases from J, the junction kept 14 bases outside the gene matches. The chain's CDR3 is CASTPLLQGSPNYGYTF. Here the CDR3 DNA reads TGTGCCAGCACCCCGCTCTTACAGGGGAGCCCTAACTATGGCTACACCTTC.

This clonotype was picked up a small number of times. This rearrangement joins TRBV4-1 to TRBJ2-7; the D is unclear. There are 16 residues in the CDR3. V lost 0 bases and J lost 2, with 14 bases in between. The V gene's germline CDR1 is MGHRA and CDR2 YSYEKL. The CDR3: CASSQERAQKAYEQYF. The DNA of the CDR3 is TGCGCCAGCAGCCAAGAAAGGGCCCAGAAGGCCTACGAGCAGTACTTC.

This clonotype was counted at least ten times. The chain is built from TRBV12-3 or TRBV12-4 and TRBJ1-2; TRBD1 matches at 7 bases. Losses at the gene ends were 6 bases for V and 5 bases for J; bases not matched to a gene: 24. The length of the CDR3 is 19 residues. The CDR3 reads CASSAPILNDRASYYGYTF. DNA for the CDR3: TGTGCCAGCAGCGCCCCGATCCTCAACGACAGGGCGTCTTATTATGGCTACACCTTC.

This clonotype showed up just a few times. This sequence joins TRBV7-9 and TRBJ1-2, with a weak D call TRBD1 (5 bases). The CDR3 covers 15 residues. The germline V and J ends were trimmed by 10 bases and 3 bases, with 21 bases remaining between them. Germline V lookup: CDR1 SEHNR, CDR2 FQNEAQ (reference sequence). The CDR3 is CATLDRDDIHYGYTF. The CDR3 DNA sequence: TGTGCCACACTCGACCGGGACGACATCCACTATGGCTACACCTTC.

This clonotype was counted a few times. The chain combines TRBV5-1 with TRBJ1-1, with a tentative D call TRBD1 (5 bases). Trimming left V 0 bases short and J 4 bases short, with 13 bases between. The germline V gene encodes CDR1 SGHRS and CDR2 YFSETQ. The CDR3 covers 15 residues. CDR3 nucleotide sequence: TGCGCCAGCAGCTTGGGTTACGGGGGGAGCACTGAAGCTTTCTTT. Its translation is CASSLGYGGSTEAFF. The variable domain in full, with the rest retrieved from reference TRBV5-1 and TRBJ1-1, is KAGVTQTPRYLIKTRGQQVTLSCSPISGHRSVSWYQQTPGQGLQFLFEYFSETQRNKGNFPGRFSGRQFSNSRSEMNVSTLELGDSALYLCASSLGYGGSTEAFFGQGTRLTVV.

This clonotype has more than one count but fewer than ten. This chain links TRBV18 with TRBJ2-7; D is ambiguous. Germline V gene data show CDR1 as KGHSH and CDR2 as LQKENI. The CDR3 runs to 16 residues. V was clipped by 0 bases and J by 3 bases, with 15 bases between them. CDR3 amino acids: CASSPPRVAAFYEQYF. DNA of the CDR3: TGTGCCAGCTCACCACCACGGGTCGCCGCATTCTACGAGCAGTACTTC.

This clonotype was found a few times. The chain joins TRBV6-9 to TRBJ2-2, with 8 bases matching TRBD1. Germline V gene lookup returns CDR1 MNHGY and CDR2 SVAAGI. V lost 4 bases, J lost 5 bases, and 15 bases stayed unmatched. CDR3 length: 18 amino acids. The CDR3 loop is CASSSTGTGHLSTGELFF. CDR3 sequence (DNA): TGTGCCAGCAGTTCAACGGGGACAGGCCACCTTTCTACCGGGGAGCTGTTTTTT.

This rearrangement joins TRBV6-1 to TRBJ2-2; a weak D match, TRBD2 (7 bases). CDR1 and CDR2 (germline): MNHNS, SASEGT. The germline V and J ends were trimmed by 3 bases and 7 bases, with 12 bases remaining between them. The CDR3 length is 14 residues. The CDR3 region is CASSDGGPDGELFF. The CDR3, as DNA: TGTGCCAGCAGTGACGGGGGGCCGGACGGGGAGCTGTTTTTT.

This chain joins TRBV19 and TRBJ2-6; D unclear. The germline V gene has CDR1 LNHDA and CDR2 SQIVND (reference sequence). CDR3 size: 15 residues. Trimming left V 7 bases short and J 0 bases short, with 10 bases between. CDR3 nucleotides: TGTGCCAGTAATCAACGGGCCTCTGGGGCCAACGTCCTGACTTTC. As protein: CASNQRASGANVLTF.

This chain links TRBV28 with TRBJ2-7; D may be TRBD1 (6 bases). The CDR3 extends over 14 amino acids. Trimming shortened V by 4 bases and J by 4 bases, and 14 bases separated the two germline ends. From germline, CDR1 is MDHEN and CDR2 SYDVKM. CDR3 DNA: TGTGCCAGCAGTTGGGGGCCCCAGCGGTACGAGCAGTACTTC. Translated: CASSWGPQRYEQYF.

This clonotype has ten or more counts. The CDR3 reads CSARVLAGANEQFF. In nucleotides, the CDR3 is TGCAGTGCTAGAGTACTAGCGGGAGCCAATGAGCAGTTCTTC. The gene calls are TRBV20-1 and TRBJ2-1; 11 nucleotides align to TRBD2. The CDR3 runs to 14 residues. The germline CDR1 and CDR2 sequences are DFQATT and SNEGSKA (reference sequence). V trimming: 1 base; J trimming: 6 bases; junction bases outside the gene matches: 2.

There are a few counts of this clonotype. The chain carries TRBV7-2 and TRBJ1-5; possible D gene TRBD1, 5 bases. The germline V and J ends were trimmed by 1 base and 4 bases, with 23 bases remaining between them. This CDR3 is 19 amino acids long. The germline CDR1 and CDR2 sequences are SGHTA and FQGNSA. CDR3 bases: TGTGCCAGCAGCTTAGGGGGGAGCGTACATATTAGGATAAATCAGCCCCAGCATTTT. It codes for CASSLGGSVHIRINQPQHF.

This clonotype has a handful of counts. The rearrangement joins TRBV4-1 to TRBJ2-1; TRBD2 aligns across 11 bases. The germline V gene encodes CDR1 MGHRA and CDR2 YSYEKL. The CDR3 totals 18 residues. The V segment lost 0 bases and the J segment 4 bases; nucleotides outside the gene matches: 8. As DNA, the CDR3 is TGCGCCAGCAGCCAAGATGGGACTAGCGGTCTAGGGTACAATGAGCAGTTCTTC. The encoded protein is CASSQDGTSGLGYNEQFF.

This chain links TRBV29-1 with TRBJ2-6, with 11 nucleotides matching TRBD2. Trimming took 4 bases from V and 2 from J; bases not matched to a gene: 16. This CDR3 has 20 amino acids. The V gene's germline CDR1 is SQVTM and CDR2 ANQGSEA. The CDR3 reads CSVGTGLTSGRAPGANVLTF. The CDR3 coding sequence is TGCAGCGTTGGGACAGGACTAACTAGCGGGAGAGCTCCTGGGGCCAACGTCCTGACTTTC.

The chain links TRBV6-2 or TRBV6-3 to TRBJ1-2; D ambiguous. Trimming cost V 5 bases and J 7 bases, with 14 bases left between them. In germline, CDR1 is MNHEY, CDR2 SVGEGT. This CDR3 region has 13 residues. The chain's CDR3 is CASSVEGIGGYTF. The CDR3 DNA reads TGTGCCAGCAGTGTTGAGGGTATCGGTGGCTACACCTTC.

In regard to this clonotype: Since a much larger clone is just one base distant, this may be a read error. CDR3 bases: TGTGCCGGCAGCCGGAGGAACGGGGAGCTGTTTTTT. This translates into CAGSRRNGELFF. This chain uses TRBV6-2 or TRBV6-3 with TRBJ2-2; a possible D gene is TRBD2 (5 bases). Looked up from germline, CDR1 is MNHEY and CDR2 is SVGEGT. This CDR3 is 12 amino acids long.

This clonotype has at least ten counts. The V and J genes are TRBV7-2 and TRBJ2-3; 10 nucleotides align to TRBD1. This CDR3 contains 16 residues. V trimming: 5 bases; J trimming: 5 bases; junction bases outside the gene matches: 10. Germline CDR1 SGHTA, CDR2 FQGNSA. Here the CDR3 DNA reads TGTGCCAGCAGCCGCATGGGACAGGGGTTAGGAGATACGCAGTATTTT. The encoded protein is CASSRMGQGLGDTQYF.

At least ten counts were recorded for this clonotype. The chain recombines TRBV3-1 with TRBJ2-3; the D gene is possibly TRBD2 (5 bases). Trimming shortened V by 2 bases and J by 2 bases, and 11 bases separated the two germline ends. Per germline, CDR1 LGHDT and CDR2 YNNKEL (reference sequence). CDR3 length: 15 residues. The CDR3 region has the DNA TGTGCCAGCAGCCAAAATAGAGGGTCCACAGATACGCAGTATTTT. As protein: CASSQNRGSTDTQYF.

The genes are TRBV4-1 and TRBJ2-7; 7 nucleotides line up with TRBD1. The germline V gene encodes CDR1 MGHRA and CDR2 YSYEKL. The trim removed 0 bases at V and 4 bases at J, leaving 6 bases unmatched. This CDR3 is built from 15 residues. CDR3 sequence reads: CASSQDSETGYEQYF. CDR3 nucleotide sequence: TGCGCCAGCAGCCAAGATTCGGAGACAGGGTACGAGCAGTACTTC.

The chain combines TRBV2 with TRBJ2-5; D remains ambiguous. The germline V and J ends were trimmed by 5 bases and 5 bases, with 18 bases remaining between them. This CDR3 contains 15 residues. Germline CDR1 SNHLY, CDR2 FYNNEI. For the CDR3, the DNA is TGTGCCAGCAGTCGTATCCCCGTAGGTGGGGAGACCCAGTACTTC. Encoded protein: CASSRIPVGGETQYF.